These 25 T cell receptor beta chains came from one sample sequenced in a study of T-cell memory formation after mild COVID-19. MiXCR was run by TCRdb on the 5' RACE reads, yielding one entry per CDR3 protein. The sample holds about 210,000 distinct CDR3 sequences, roughly 30% seen once. The sequencing input was PBMCs or a T cell subset sorted from them (not recorded which). Source of these receptors: an adult woman who had mild COVID-19 (a few samples of this study predate the infection). Cell type and time point are not known.

This clonotype is medium-sized in the sample. The chain combines TRBV7-9 with TRBJ1-1; unclear D gene. Per the germline V gene, CDR1 is SEHNR and CDR2 is FQNEAQ (reference sequence). The CDR3 contains 12 residues. Trimming took off 3 bases at V and 4 bases at J, with 6 bases between the two ends. The chain's CDR3 is CASSFPGTEAFF. For the CDR3, the DNA is TGTGCCAGCAGCTTTCCTGGCACTGAAGCTTTCTTT.

The chain has TRBV5-5 and TRBJ2-2; 8 bases agree with TRBD2. From germline, CDR1 is SGHKS and CDR2 YYEKEE (reference sequence). The length of the CDR3 is 15 residues. V shed 2 bases and J 0 bases; nucleotides not matched to a gene: 0. The CDR3 region is CASSLLAANTGELFF. Written as DNA, the CDR3 is TGTGCCAGCAGCTTACTAGCGGCGAACACCGGGGAGCTGTTTTTT.

Only a few counts were recorded for this clonotype. The chain links TRBV29-1 to TRBJ1-1; unclear D gene. V dropped 2 bases and J dropped 5 bases, with 15 bases sitting between them. The CDR3 totals 14 residues. CDR1 is SQVTM, CDR2 ANQGSEA, per germline. CDR3 nucleotide sequence: TGCAGCGTTGAATCACCCGGTCTGGGGACTGAAGCTTTCTTT. Translation gives CSVESPGLGTEAFF.

This clonotype has just one count. The rearrangement links TRBV12-3 or TRBV12-4 to TRBJ2-5; a possible D gene is TRBD2 (5 bases). V was trimmed by 3 bases and J by 5 bases, leaving 13 bases between them. This CDR3 is 14 amino acids long. CDR3 in amino acids: CASSFRPPGETQYF. In nucleotides, the CDR3 is TGTGCCAGCAGTTTCCGCCCCCCGGGGGAGACCCAGTACTTC.

This clonotype turned up a few times. This chain links TRBV5-1 with TRBJ2-1; no reliable D call. V lost 4 bases and J 1 base, leaving 12 bases between the germline ends. This CDR3 is built from 15 residues. Germline lookup yields CDR1 SGHRS and CDR2 YFSETQ. Written as DNA, the CDR3 is TGCGCCAGCAGCGAGTGGGAAGGGTCCTACAATGAGCAGTTCTTC. It codes for CASSEWEGSYNEQFF.

This chain links TRBV11-2 with TRBJ1-2; D not certain. The CDR3 is made up of 14 amino acids. The germline CDR1 and CDR2 sequences are SGHAT and FQNNGV. V shed 3 bases and J shed 2 bases, with 10 bases lying between them. The CDR3, as DNA: TGTGCCAGCAGCTTTGAGGGTTCGAACTATGGCTACACCTTC. Translating it yields CASSFEGSNYGYTF.

This clonotype was detected only a few times. The J gene is TRBJ2-3, the V gene TRBV29-1, with 8 bases that match TRBD2. This CDR3 comprises 13 residues. The V gene end was trimmed by 5 bases and the J gene end by 4 bases; junction bases not matched to a gene: 5. Germline CDR1 and CDR2: SQVTM and ANQGSEA. The CDR3 here is CSVRAGGADTQYF. In nucleotides, the CDR3 is TGCAGCGTTCGGGCGGGGGGCGCAGATACGCAGTATTTT.

The V gene is TRBV24-1, the J gene TRBJ2-1, with 7 nucleotides matching TRBD2. With 3 bases clipped from V and 9 bases from J, the junction kept 7 bases outside the gene matches. The germline V gene has CDR1 KGHDR and CDR2 SFDVKD. The CDR3 is 14 amino acids. CDR3 bases: TGTGCCACCAGTGATCCGGCGGGAGTCGGTGAGCAGTTCTTC. It specifies CATSDPAGVGEQFF.

This sequence joins TRBV7-8 and TRBJ1-2; no reliable D call. CDR1 and CDR2 (germline): SGHVS, FQNEAQ. Trimming removed 1 base from V and 2 bases from J, with 11 bases in between. The CDR3 extends over 15 amino acids. CDR3 protein: CASSLGRQANYGYTF. The CDR3 DNA follows: TGTGCCAGCAGCTTAGGTCGCCAGGCAAACTATGGCTACACCTTC.

The chain links TRBV6-1 to TRBJ1-2; no clear D. Germline V gene lookup returns CDR1 MNHNS and CDR2 SASEGT. The CDR3 totals 13 residues. Deletions cut 0 bases from V and 8 bases from J, with 10 bases between. Here the CDR3 reads CASSEAGMDGYTF. CDR3 coding DNA: TGTGCCAGCAGTGAAGCGGGCATGGACGGCTACACCTTC.

The chain recombines TRBV7-3 with TRBJ2-7; D is possibly TRBD2 (5 bases). The V end lost 5 bases, the J end lost 2 bases, and 13 bases lay between the germline ends. The V gene's germline CDR1 is SGHTA and CDR2 FQGTGA. This CDR3 comprises 14 residues. The CDR3 DNA sequence: TGTGCCAGCAGCCCGCCGGGAAAACCCTACGAGCAGTACTTC. Amino acids: CASSPPGKPYEQYF.

This clonotype was detected only once. The chain couples TRBV4-1 to TRBJ1-4; possibly TRBD1 for D (6 bases). Germline V lookup: CDR1 MGHRA, CDR2 YSYEKL. The CDR3 has 16 amino acids. Trimming left V 3 bases short and J 0 bases short, with 11 bases between. The chain's CDR3 is CASSQGDTSTNEKLFF. The CDR3 DNA follows: TGCGCCAGCAGCCAGGGGGACACCTCAACTAATGAAAAACTGTTTTTT.

The chain is built from TRBV27 and TRBJ2-7; the match to TRBD2 covers 9 bases. Trimming at V came to 8 bases and at J to 2 bases, leaving 7 bases not matched to a gene. The CDR3 consists of 14 residues. In germline, CDR1 is MNHEY, CDR2 SMNVEV (reference sequence). CDR3 sequence (DNA): TGTGCCAGCGGGGGGACTAGCAGAACCTACGAGCAGTACTTC. Encoded protein: CASGGTSRTYEQYF.

This clonotype was seen more than once but under ten times. This sequence joins TRBV5-1 and TRBJ1-2; no firm D call. There are 14 residues in the CDR3. Germline V gene lookup returns CDR1 SGHRS and CDR2 YFSETQ. V dropped 0 bases and J dropped 2 bases, with 8 bases sitting between them. The CDR3 DNA sequence: TGCGCCAGCAGCTTGGAGATATCAAACTATGGCTACACCTTC. Translation: CASSLEISNYGYTF.

The V and J genes are TRBV24-1 and TRBJ2-1, with 11 bases aligning to TRBD2. The CDR3 is 15 residues long. Germline CDR1 KGHDR, CDR2 SFDVKD. The junction had 7 bases not matched to a gene; V was cut back by 9 bases and J by 4 bases. The DNA for the CDR3 is TGTGCCACCGATCCCGGGACTAGCGGTTACAATGAGCAGTTCTTC. Its translation is CATDPGTSGYNEQFF.

This clonotype has more than one count but fewer than ten. This sequence joins TRBV7-2 and TRBJ2-7; D is possibly TRBD1 (5 bases). Germline CDR1 reads SGHTA; CDR2 reads FQGNSA. V dropped 1 base and J dropped 7 bases, with 14 bases sitting between them. The CDR3 covers 14 residues. The CDR3 is CASSLEGRATEQYF. The CDR3 DNA follows: TGTGCCAGCAGCTTAGAGGGGCGCGCAACGGAGCAGTACTTC.

This clonotype was seen a few times. The chain uses TRBV7-9 and TRBJ2-7; 7 nucleotides agree with TRBD2. This CDR3 region has 14 residues. With 1 base clipped from V and 2 bases from J, the junction kept 2 bases outside the gene matches. The germline V gene has CDR1 SEHNR and CDR2 FQNEAQ (reference sequence). This chain's CDR3 is CASSLGEGPYEQYF. The CDR3 nucleotides read TGTGCCAGCAGCTTAGGGGAGGGGCCCTACGAGCAGTACTTC.

This clonotype appeared many times. The chain recombines TRBV20-1 with TRBJ2-6, with 14 bases aligning to TRBD2. With 5 bases clipped from V and 0 bases from J, the junction kept 9 bases outside the gene matches. This CDR3 has 19 amino acids. The germline V gene has CDR1 DFQATT and CDR2 SNEGSKA (reference sequence). This chain's CDR3 is CSAGGTSGGLSSGANVLTF. The DNA of the CDR3 is TGCAGTGCTGGGGGGACTAGCGGGGGACTCAGCTCTGGGGCCAACGTCCTGACTTTC.

This clonotype has just a few counts. The chain employs TRBV20-1 and TRBJ1-6, with D possibly matching TRBD1 (6 bases). The length of the CDR3 is 16 residues. CDR1 and CDR2 from the germline V gene are DFQATT and SNEGSKA (reference sequence). Trimming stripped 0 bases from V and 6 bases from J, with 15 bases between. CDR3 sequence reads: CSARDDRRGFNSPLHF. The CDR3 DNA sequence: TGCAGTGCTAGAGATGACAGGAGAGGTTTTAATTCACCCCTCCACTTT.

This clonotype was seen more than once but under ten times. The rearrangement joins TRBV29-1 to TRBJ2-5; TRBD1 might be the D (5 bases). V lost 2 bases and J 1 base, leaving 8 bases between the germline ends. Germline lookup yields CDR1 SQVTM and CDR2 ANQGSEA. This CDR3 comprises 13 residues. The CDR3: CSVETQVQETQYF. DNA of the CDR3: TGCAGCGTTGAAACACAGGTCCAAGAGACCCAGTACTTC.

J is TRBJ1-2 and V is TRBV18, with 12 nucleotides matching TRBD1. The CDR3 loop spans 14 amino acids. The V segment lost 5 bases and the J segment 6 bases; nucleotides outside the gene matches: 4. The germline CDR1 and CDR2 sequences are KGHSH and LQKENI. The CDR3 region has the DNA TGTGCCAGCTCATTCGGGACAGGGGGCGATGGCTACACCTTC. It codes for CASSFGTGGDGYTF. The variable domain in full, completed from reference TRBV18 and TRBJ1-2, reads NAGVMQNPRHLVRRRGQEARLRCSPMKGHSHVYWYRQLPEEGLKFMVYLQKENIIDESGMPKERFSAEFPKEGPSILRIQQVVRGDSAAYFCASSFGTGGDGYTFGSGTRLTVV.

This clonotype was detected only a few times. The chain has TRBV19 and TRBJ1-1; D is perhaps TRBD1 (5 bases). V lost 8 bases, J lost 1 base, and 20 bases lay in between. This CDR3 spans 16 amino acids. Germline V gene data show CDR1 as LNHDA and CDR2 as SQIVND (reference sequence). CDR3 DNA: TGTGCCAGTGGGGGGGTTCCGGGAATGTGGAACACTGAAGCTTTCTTT. Its protein product is CASGGVPGMWNTEAFF.

This clonotype came up a few times. V usage is TRBV24-1 and J usage is TRBJ2-1, with TRBD2 as a possible D gene (5 bases). Trimming cost V 0 bases and J 0 bases, with 8 bases left between them. This CDR3 spans 16 amino acids. CDR1 and CDR2 from the germline V gene are KGHDR and SFDVKD. This chain's CDR3 is CATSDLRGNSYNEQFF. CDR3 nucleotide sequence: TGTGCCACCAGTGATTTGAGAGGGAACTCCTACAATGAGCAGTTCTTC.

This clonotype occurred a few times. The rearrangement links TRBV6-5 to TRBJ2-7; 8 bases fit TRBD1. Germline lookup yields CDR1 MNHEY and CDR2 SVGAGI. The V segment lost 2 bases and the J segment 0 bases; nucleotides outside the gene matches: 3. There are 15 residues in the CDR3. The CDR3 loop is CASSYATGASYEQYF. The CDR3 DNA is TGTGCCAGCAGTTACGCGACAGGGGCCTCCTACGAGCAGTACTTC.

This clonotype showed up just a few times. This chain links TRBV6-5 with TRBJ2-3; maybe TRBD2 (6 bases). This CDR3 contains 13 residues. CDR1 and CDR2 from the germline V gene are MNHEY and SVGAGI. The V gene lost 3 bases and the J gene lost 9 bases, with 13 bases spanning the gap. This CDR3 is CASSYTGEGTQYF. The CDR3 DNA reads as TGTGCCAGCAGTTATACGGGAGAGGGCACGCAGTATTTT.